The present T cell receptor beta chain was sequenced within a study of blood T cell repertoires in COVID-19 (dated by TCRdb to 2018 to 2020). At the level of the whole study: The collaborator samples originated in the United States, Italy and Spain and spanned the acute and convalescent phases of COVID-19. The dataset comprised deeply sampled blood TCRbeta repertoires from subjects exposed to, actively infected with, or recovered from COVID-19. Samples came from the ongoing ImmuneRACE study (first 160 participants) plus 1,254 subjects from 6 global collaborators. The repertoires were released in a freely available public database intended as a resource for research on the immune response to SARS-CoV-2. The material from the prospective study consisted of cDNA or gDNA derived from T cells, B-cell-depleted T cells, or PBMCs. A de-identified subject ID, COVID-19 status, age in years and sex were almost always included in the sample metadata. Where HLA class I and class II types were available, the types were taken from metadata supplied by the sample provider, not from assay-based typing.

Findings and caveats that apply to the study as a whole: The amount of clinical and demographic metadata varied by source and participant and was provided uncurated.

The collaborating institutions used their own protocols to collect whole blood in K2EDTA tubes. For TCRbeta analysis, collaborators shipped samples as frozen whole blood, isolated PBMCs, or DNA extracted from either of those sample types. TCRbeta CDR3 regions were amplified from genomic DNA by means of the immunoSEQ Assay, a bias-controlled multiplex PCR. Per the original workflow: Nucleated cell counts per sample were estimated from amplification of reference gene primers within the assay. To quantify the absolute abundance of each unique TCRbeta CDR3 rearrangement, sequence reads were collapsed and filtered. For each sample, productive Simpson clonality was calculated as the square root of Simpson's diversity index across productive rearrangements. TCRdb stores this immuneACCESS table with in-frame sequences only. Part of the clones is absent; in the studies checked, under half of the shortfall reflects unresolved V genes, and no reason is known for the rest. The V and J calls and clone size are taken from that table; D and trimming were inferred from the DNA. The table for this sample lists about 80,000 clones; roughly four fifths of them were counted only once. Jointly, the top ten make up 15% to 20% of the sample.

CDR1 and CDR2 are read off the germline V gene (reference sequence) as LNHDA and SQIVND. The CDR3 numbers 16 residues from cysteine through phenylalanine. The read is trimmed to its CDR3 DNA, 48 bases read in frame from base 1. V is pruned by 5 bases and J by 0 bases, leaving 6 bases of the junction without a gene match. Note on this clone: Its antigen is currently not known. No much larger clone is present one base from it, and per-base qualities are unavailable.

This receptor chain uses TRBV19 and TRBJ2-5; TRBD2 matches 10 bases in the middle. Input material: peripheral blood. The TCR was taken from a man aged 70 or older with active or convalescent COVID-19. CDR3 protein: CASSPRTSGNQETQYF. The DNA reads as follows: TGTGCCAGTAGTCCGCGGACTAGCGGAAACCAAGAGACCCAGTACTTC.